The source of this T cell receptor beta chain is a study of blood T cell repertoires in COVID-19. V lost 2 bases, J lost 3 bases, and 11 bases lay in between. Germline loops: CDR1 MDHEN, CDR2 SYDVKM. The CDR3 consists of 15 residues. In the authors' workflow: Cell counts per sample came from amplifying reference gene primers. Sequenced by immunoSEQ multiplex PCR; TCRdb stores in-frame clones only, minus some. V and J calls and clone size are copied from that table; D and trimming were computed from the DNA. The sample has 120,000 or so clones; 80% to 90% are singletons. The receptor's source is a woman between 45 and 65 years old with active or convalescent COVID-19. The specimen was peripheral blood. The rearrangement joins TRBV28 to TRBJ1-5; D remains unclear. The CDR3 loop reads CASSLGGTNNQPQHF. Here the CDR3 DNA reads TGTGCCAGCAGTTTAGGAGGAACCAACAATCAGCCCCAGCATTTT.